This T cell receptor (beta chain) was observed in a study of T cell responses to AZD1222 COVID-19 vaccine. Study-wide findings and caveats: Repertoire collection took place solely once the T cell response had peaked. CD4 TCRs associated with vaccination spanned spike, dominating at 160-218 and 743-854. Spike-specific TCRs gained breadth and depth after people received two AZD1222 doses. AZD1222 recipients seropositive at baseline numbered only 6 or 7.

About this clone itself: Its antigen is not known.

The CDR3 is 18 residues long. The V gene's germline CDR1 is LNHNV and CDR2 YYDKDF (reference sequence). With 0 bases removed from V and 0 bases from J, the gap between germline ends came to 16 bases. Here immunoSEQ multiplex PCR was the method, and the copy in TCRdb shows in-frame clones only, minus some. The table lists fewer than 150,000 clones, 90% of them singletons, with around 3.6% in the top ten. The TCR originated in an adult in good health. The sequencing used peripheral blood, collected on day 0 of AZD1222 vaccination. The gene calls are TRBV15 and TRBJ2-3; TRBD2 might be the D (7 bases). The CDR3 bases are TGTGCCACCAGCAGAGATTATCGGGGGGCGTCTAGCACAGATACGCAGTATTTT. Encoded protein: CATSRDYRGASSTDTQYF.